Listed below are T cell receptor beta chains from one sample, sequenced in a study of beta chain features in type 1 diabetes. Libraries were prepared by immunoSEQ multiplex PCR; TCRdb keeps only in-frame clonotypes and omits some of them. The repertoire holds about 160,000 clones, with approximately 9.9% as singletons. The sample consisted of central memory CD4+ T cells from blood. All receptors derive from a woman under 30 in good health. CDR3s include the opening cysteine and the closing phenylalanine or tryptophan. The D gene is left open where the match is weak. For some rows the clone size is stated as once, few or many, or as a class when expanded; others skip it.

clone size: NA; J gene: TRBJ2-3; V gene: TRBV18; CDR3 length: 14; D gene: NA; CDR3 protein: CASSTTQGPDTQYF; CDR3 DNA: TGTGCCAGCTCAACCACGCAGGGTCCCGATACGCAGTATTTT
clone size: few; J gene: TRBJ2-7; V gene: TRBV19; CDR3 length: 12; D gene: NA; CDR3 protein: CASRGYGDEQYF; CDR3 DNA: TGTGCCAGTAGGGGCTACGGGGACGAGCAGTACTTC
clone size: few; J gene: TRBJ2-7; V gene: TRBV6-1; CDR3 length: 15; D gene: NA; CDR3 protein: CASSEVPGEAYEQYF; CDR3 DNA: TGTGCCAGCAGTGAAGTTCCCGGGGAAGCTTACGAGCAGTACTTC
clone size: few; J gene: TRBJ2-5; V gene: TRBV7-9; CDR3 length: 14; D gene: NA; CDR3 protein: CATNKGTLQETQYF; CDR3 DNA: TGTGCCACCAACAAGGGGACTCTACAAGAGACCCAGTACTTC
clone size: NA; J gene: TRBJ2-7; V gene: TRBV4-2; CDR3 length: 15; D gene: TRBD1; CDR3 protein: CASSQAETGIYEQYF; CDR3 DNA: TGTGCCAGCAGCCAAGCTGAGACAGGGATCTACGAGCAGTACTTC
clone size: NA; J gene: TRBJ1-1; V gene: TRBV6-6; CDR3 length: 12; D gene: NA; CDR3 protein: CASMRANTEAFF; CDR3 DNA: TGTGCCAGCATGAGGGCAAACACTGAAGCTTTCTTT
clone size: NA; J gene: TRBJ1-2; V gene: TRBV2; CDR3 length: 13; D gene: NA; CDR3 protein: CASSAVGPYGYTF; CDR3 DNA: TGTGCCAGCAGTGCGGTGGGGCCCTATGGCTACACCTTC
clone size: NA; J gene: TRBJ2-7; V gene: TRBV4-2; CDR3 length: 16; D gene: TRBD2; CDR3 protein: CASSQAIAGGTYEQYF; CDR3 DNA: TGTGCCAGCAGCCAAGCAATAGCGGGGGGCACCTACGAGCAGTACTTC
clone size: few; J gene: TRBJ2-3; V gene: TRBV6-5; CDR3 length: 12; D gene: NA; CDR3 protein: CATRGSADTQYF; CDR3 DNA: TGTGCCACCCGAGGTAGTGCAGATACGCAGTATTTT
clone size: NA; J gene: TRBJ1-1; V gene: TRBV6-5; CDR3 length: 15; D gene: NA; CDR3 protein: CASSLRTVMNTEAFF; CDR3 DNA: TGTGCCAGCAGTTTACGGACAGTTATGAACACTGAAGCTTTCTTT
clone size: NA; J gene: TRBJ1-2; V gene: TRBV6-6; CDR3 length: 15; D gene: TRBD1; CDR3 protein: CASTKDRGNNYGYTF; CDR3 DNA: TGTGCCAGCACTAAAGACAGGGGAAACAACTATGGCTACACCTTC
clone size: NA; J gene: TRBJ1-1; V gene: TRBV7-2; CDR3 length: 12; D gene: NA; CDR3 protein: CASSLYVTEAFF; CDR3 DNA: TGTGCCAGCAGCTTATATGTCACTGAAGCTTTCTTT
clone size: few; J gene: TRBJ1-1; V gene: TRBV5-4; CDR3 length: 14; D gene: TRBD1; CDR3 protein: CASSTTGGGNEAFF; CDR3 DNA: TGTGCCAGCAGCACGACAGGGGGCGGGAATGAAGCTTTCTTT
clone size: NA; J gene: TRBJ2-4; V gene: TRBV4-1; CDR3 length: 16; D gene: TRBD1; CDR3 protein: CASSQSPGGWKNIQYF; CDR3 DNA: TGCGCCAGCAGCCAATCCCCAGGGGGCTGGAAAAACATTCAGTACTTC
clone size: NA; J gene: TRBJ2-3; V gene: TRBV4-2; CDR3 length: 18; D gene: TRBD2; CDR3 protein: CASSPSSGSGGALDTQYF; CDR3 DNA: TGTGCCAGCAGCCCATCCTCAGGCAGCGGGGGGGCCTTAGATACGCAGTATTTT
clone size: NA; J gene: TRBJ2-5; V gene: TRBV10-3; CDR3 length: 13; D gene: TRBD2; CDR3 protein: CAISEGLAGVLDF; CDR3 DNA: TGTGCCATCAGTGAGGGACTAGCGGGGGTCCTCGACTTC
clone size: once; J gene: TRBJ2-2; V gene: TRBV11-3; CDR3 length: 13; D gene: TRBD1; CDR3 protein: CASAGGPTGELFF; CDR3 DNA: TGTGCCAGCGCAGGGGGTCCCACCGGGGAGCTGTTTTTT
clone size: NA; J gene: TRBJ1-1; V gene: TRBV30; CDR3 length: 14; D gene: TRBD1; CDR3 protein: CAWGGQGWNTEAFF; CDR3 DNA: TGTGCCTGGGGGGGACAGGGGTGGAACACTGAAGCTTTCTTT
clone size: few; J gene: TRBJ2-7; V gene: TRBV30; CDR3 length: 12; D gene: NA; CDR3 protein: CAWSVRTAVPYF; CDR3 DNA: TGTGCCTGGAGTGTACGAACTGCCGTTCCGTACTTC
clone size: many; J gene: TRBJ2-3; V gene: TRBV2; CDR3 length: 14; D gene: NA; CDR3 protein: CASSARVTTDTQYF; CDR3 DNA: TGTGCCAGCAGTGCTCGGGTTACCACAGATACGCAGTATTTT
clone size: few; J gene: TRBJ2-3; V gene: TRBV11-2; CDR3 length: 15; D gene: TRBD2; CDR3 protein: CASSETSGGTDTQYF; CDR3 DNA: TGTGCCAGCAGCGAGACTAGCGGGGGCACAGATACGCAGTATTTT
clone size: NA; J gene: TRBJ2-1; V gene: TRBV6-1; CDR3 length: 14; D gene: NA; CDR3 protein: CASIAQSSYNEQFF; CDR3 DNA: TGTGCCAGCATAGCGCAGAGCTCCTACAATGAGCAGTTCTTC
clone size: few; J gene: TRBJ2-1; V gene: TRBV7-9; CDR3 length: 16; D gene: TRBD2; CDR3 protein: CASSPGASGANNEQFF; CDR3 DNA: TGTGCCAGCAGCCCCGGAGCTAGCGGGGCTAACAATGAGCAGTTCTTC
clone size: once; J gene: TRBJ2-3; V gene: TRBV19; CDR3 length: 14; D gene: TRBD2; CDR3 protein: CATTSVASTDTQYF; CDR3 DNA: TGTGCCACCACTAGCGTAGCTAGCACAGATACGCAGTATTTT
clone size: few; J gene: TRBJ2-3; V gene: TRBV27; CDR3 length: 18; D gene: TRBD2; CDR3 protein: CASSLRRPSGTSTDTQYF; CDR3 DNA: TGTGCCAGCAGTTTAAGGCGTCCTAGCGGGACTAGCACAGATACGCAGTATTTT
clone size: NA; J gene: TRBJ1-2; V gene: TRBV27; CDR3 length: 14; D gene: TRBD1; CDR3 protein: CASRSQGRLGGYTF; CDR3 DNA: TGTGCCAGCAGATCACAGGGGCGGCTAGGTGGCTACACCTTC
clone size: NA; J gene: TRBJ2-3; V gene: TRBV5-1; CDR3 length: 15; D gene: TRBD1; CDR3 protein: CASSLGGQGTDTQYF; CDR3 DNA: TGCGCCAGCAGCTTGGGAGGACAGGGCACAGATACGCAGTATTTT
clone size: few; J gene: TRBJ1-5; V gene: TRBV30; CDR3 length: 15; D gene: TRBD1; CDR3 protein: CAWSVQGVGNQPQHF; CDR3 DNA: TGTGCCTGGAGTGTACAGGGGGTCGGCAATCAGCCCCAGCATTTT
clone size: NA; J gene: TRBJ2-3; V gene: TRBV30; CDR3 length: 14; D gene: TRBD1; CDR3 protein: CAWSRDRGGDTQYF; CDR3 DNA: TGTGCCTGGAGCCGGGACAGGGGAGGAGATACGCAGTATTTT
clone size: NA; J gene: TRBJ2-3; V gene: TRBV5-1; CDR3 length: 14; D gene: TRBD1; CDR3 protein: CASSKDRATDTQYF; CDR3 DNA: TGCGCCAGCAGCAAGGACAGGGCTACAGATACGCAGTATTTT
clone size: few; J gene: TRBJ1-1; V gene: TRBV5-1; CDR3 length: 13; D gene: NA; CDR3 protein: CASKIAGNTEAFF; CDR3 DNA: TGCGCCAGCAAAATCGCAGGGAACACTGAAGCTTTCTTT
clone size: many; J gene: TRBJ2-3; V gene: TRBV7-8; CDR3 length: 17; D gene: TRBD1; CDR3 protein: CASSLGGRGQGTDTQYF; CDR3 DNA: TGTGCCAGCAGCTTAGGGGGCAGGGGACAGGGTACAGATACGCAGTATTTT
clone size: few; J gene: TRBJ2-7; V gene: TRBV21-1; CDR3 length: 18; D gene: NA; CDR3 protein: CASSKEGDGPPSRHEQYF; CDR3 DNA: TGTGCCAGCAGCAAAGAGGGGGATGGGCCCCCGAGTAGGCACGAGCAGTACTTC
clone size: many; J gene: TRBJ2-1; V gene: TRBV7-9; CDR3 length: 15; D gene: NA; CDR3 protein: CASSLGRPEYNEQFF; CDR3 DNA: TGTGCCAGCAGCTTGGGGCGGCCCGAGTACAATGAGCAGTTCTTC
clone size: few; J gene: TRBJ2-5; V gene: TRBV15; CDR3 length: 13; D gene: TRBD2; CDR3 protein: CATKLQGGETQYF; CDR3 DNA: TGTGCCACCAAGCTCCAGGGAGGGGAGACCCAGTACTTC
clone size: NA; J gene: TRBJ2-7; V gene: TRBV7-8; CDR3 length: 15; D gene: TRBD2; CDR3 protein: CASSGRGLAGGEQYF; CDR3 DNA: TGTGCCAGCAGCGGACGGGGACTAGCGGGAGGCGAGCAGTACTTC
clone size: NA; J gene: TRBJ1-1; V gene: TRBV5-1; CDR3 length: 15; D gene: NA; CDR3 protein: CASSLAAGITTEAFF; CDR3 DNA: TGCGCCAGCAGCTTGGCGGCAGGGATTACCACTGAAGCTTTCTTT
clone size: NA; J gene: TRBJ1-6; V gene: TRBV19; CDR3 length: 14; D gene: TRBD1; CDR3 protein: CASSTGGLNSPLHF; CDR3 DNA: TGTGCCAGTAGTACAGGGGGATTAAATTCACCCCTCCACTTT
clone size: NA; J gene: TRBJ2-1; V gene: TRBV5-1; CDR3 length: 14; D gene: NA; CDR3 protein: CASSLDAPYNEQFF; CDR3 DNA: TGCGCCAGCAGCTTGGATGCGCCCTACAATGAGCAGTTCTTC
clone size: NA; J gene: TRBJ2-1; V gene: TRBV7-9; CDR3 length: 14; D gene: NA; CDR3 protein: CASSLGAGYNEQFF; CDR3 DNA: TGTGCCAGCAGCTTAGGGGCGGGGTACAATGAGCAGTTCTTC
clone size: NA; J gene: TRBJ2-7; V gene: TRBV30; CDR3 length: 14; D gene: TRBD2; CDR3 protein: CAWSWGGVSYEQYF; CDR3 DNA: TGTGCCTGGAGTTGGGGGGGGGTGTCCTACGAGCAGTACTTC